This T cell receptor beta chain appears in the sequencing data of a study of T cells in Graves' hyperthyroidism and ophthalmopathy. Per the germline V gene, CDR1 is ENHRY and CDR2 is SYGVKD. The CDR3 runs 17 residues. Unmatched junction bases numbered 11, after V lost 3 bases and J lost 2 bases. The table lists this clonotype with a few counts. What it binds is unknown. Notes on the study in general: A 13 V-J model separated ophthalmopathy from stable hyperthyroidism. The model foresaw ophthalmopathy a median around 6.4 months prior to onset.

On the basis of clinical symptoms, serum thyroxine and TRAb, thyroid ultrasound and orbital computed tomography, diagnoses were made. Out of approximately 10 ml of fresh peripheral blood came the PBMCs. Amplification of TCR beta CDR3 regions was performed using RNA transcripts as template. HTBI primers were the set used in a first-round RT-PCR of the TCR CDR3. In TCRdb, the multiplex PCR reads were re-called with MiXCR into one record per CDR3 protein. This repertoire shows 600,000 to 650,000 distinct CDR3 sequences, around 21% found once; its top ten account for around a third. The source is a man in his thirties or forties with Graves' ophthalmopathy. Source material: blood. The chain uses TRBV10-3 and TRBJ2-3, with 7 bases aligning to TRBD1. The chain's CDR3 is CAISDPTGNRNTDTQYF. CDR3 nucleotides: TGTGCCATCAGTGACCCGACAGGGAATCGAAACACAGATACGCAGTATTTT.